These 28 T cell receptor beta chains share one sample of origin, sequenced in a study of blood T cell repertoires in COVID-19. Measured with immunoSEQ multiplex PCR; TCRdb has only the in-frame clones, and not every one. The sample includes over 150,000 clones, around 87% of them seen just once. Material for sequencing was peripheral blood. The receptor source for this set is a man aged 35-49 years with active or convalescent COVID-19.

The chain carries TRBV30 and TRBJ1-1; D gene ambiguous. Germline V gives CDR1 GTSNPN, CDR2 SVGIG (reference sequence). V lost 0 bases and J 11 bases, leaving 16 bases between the germline ends. CDR3 size: 13 residues. DNA of the CDR3: TGTGCCTGGAGTGTAGAGCCCCACTCTCGGGCTTTCTTT. This translates into CAWSVEPHSRAFF.

This sequence joins TRBV28 and TRBJ1-2; D might be TRBD1 (5 bases). Per the germline V gene, CDR1 is MDHEN and CDR2 is SYDVKM. The germline V and J ends were trimmed by 7 bases and 5 bases, with 8 bases remaining between them. This CDR3 contains 11 residues. The CDR3, as DNA: TGTGCCAGCACCAAGGGGTATGGCTACACCTTC. It translates to CASTKGYGYTF.

This clone was detected only once. This sequence joins TRBV7-9 and TRBJ2-7; 7 bases map to TRBD2. This CDR3 contains 13 residues. V gave up 1 base and J gave up 4 bases; unmatched junction bases: 1. From germline, CDR1 is SEHNR and CDR2 FQNEAQ (reference sequence). CDR3 sequence: CASSLVGGYEQYF. For the CDR3, the DNA is TGTGCCAGCAGCTTAGTCGGGGGGTACGAGCAGTACTTC.

J is TRBJ1-2 and V is TRBV3-1 (or the pseudogene TRBV3-2); D uncertain. This CDR3 contains 15 residues. CDR1 is LGHDT, CDR2 YNNKEL, per germline (reference sequence). V lost 3 bases and J 0 bases, leaving 11 bases between the germline ends. CDR3 region: CASSHGSAANYGYTF. For the CDR3, the DNA is TGTGCCAGCAGCCACGGGAGTGCGGCTAACTATGGCTACACCTTC.

The V and J genes are TRBV7-9 and TRBJ1-3, with 10 bases aligning to TRBD1. Trimming removed 6 bases from V and 0 bases from J; junction bases left unmatched: 2. CDR1 and CDR2 (germline): SEHNR, FQNEAQ (reference sequence). The CDR3 extends over 15 amino acids. The CDR3 bases are TGTGCCAGCAGGACAGGGGGCATCTCTGGAAACACCATATATTTT. Its translation is CASRTGGISGNTIYF.

The rearrangement links TRBV6-5 to TRBJ2-1, with D perhaps matching TRBD1 (5 bases). The V end lost 2 bases, the J end lost 9 bases, and 17 bases lay between the germline ends. The V gene's germline CDR1 is MNHEY and CDR2 SVGAGI. This CDR3 region has 15 residues. The CDR3, as DNA: TGTGCCAGCAGTTACGGCCCCCAGGGTACTGGTGAGCAGTTCTTC. It translates to CASSYGPQGTGEQFF.

The chain is built from TRBV9 and TRBJ1-2, with D possibly TRBD1 on 5 matching bases. Trimming left V 0 bases short and J 0 bases short, with 27 bases between. Germline V gene sequence: CDR1 SGDLS, CDR2 YYNGEE. The CDR3 covers 21 residues. The CDR3 loop is CASSVAGAGIGRHRANYGYTF. The CDR3 DNA follows: TGTGCCAGCAGCGTAGCTGGGGCGGGGATCGGTAGGCACAGAGCTAACTATGGCTACACCTTC. Looking up the rest from reference TRBV9 and TRBJ1-2 gives the full variable domain: DSGVTQTPKHLITATGQRVTLRCSPRSGDLSVYWYQQSLDQGLQFLIQYYNGEERAKGNILERFSAQQFPDLHSELNLSSLELGDSALYFCASSVAGAGIGRHRANYGYTFGSGTRLTVV.

The rearrangement links TRBV28 to TRBJ1-2; D perhaps matches TRBD1 (5 bases). This CDR3 comprises 14 residues. V shed 3 bases and J shed 2 bases, with 10 bases lying between them. Germline V gene sequence: CDR1 MDHEN, CDR2 SYDVKM. The CDR3 spells CASSFSGENYGYTF. The CDR3 nucleotides are TGTGCCAGCAGTTTCTCGGGGGAAAACTATGGCTACACCTTC.

This rearrangement joins TRBV11-2 to TRBJ1-3; D not resolved. Per germline, CDR1 SGHAT and CDR2 FQNNGV. V was trimmed by 5 bases and J by 2 bases, leaving 10 bases between them. CDR3 length equals 14 residues. The CDR3 DNA sequence: TGTGCCAGCAGCAGTGATAGTCCTGGAAACACCATATATTTT. This encodes CASSSDSPGNTIYF.

In this sample, this clone turned up once. V gene TRBV11-2 combines with J gene TRBJ2-1; possibly TRBD2 for D (6 bases). CDR1 is SGHAT and CDR2 is FQNNGV in the germline V gene. Trimming cost V 2 bases and J 9 bases, with 8 bases left between them. The CDR3 runs to 12 residues. CDR3: CASSLSGGEQFF. In nucleotides, the CDR3 is TGTGCCAGCAGCTTATCCGGGGGTGAGCAGTTCTTC. Drawing the rest from reference TRBV11-2 and TRBJ2-1, the complete variable domain is EAGVAQSPRYKIIEKRQSVAFWCNPISGHATLYWYQQILGQGPKLLIQFQNNGVVDDSQLPKDRFSAERLKGVDSTLKIQPAKLEDSAVYLCASSLSGGEQFFGPGTRLTVL.

The rearrangement links TRBV7-9 to TRBJ1-1; D might be TRBD1 (6 bases). The CDR3 length is 13 residues. The V end was cut by 2 bases, the J end by 3 bases, with 7 bases between. In germline, CDR1 is SEHNR, CDR2 FQNEAQ (reference sequence). CDR3 sequence (DNA): TGTGCCAGCAGCTTACAGGGGTACACTGAAGCTTTCTTT. Protein sequence: CASSLQGYTEAFF.

This clone has a handful of counts. The genes are TRBV7-9 and TRBJ1-6; no clear D. The germline CDR1 and CDR2 sequences are SEHNR and FQNEAQ (reference sequence). The V gene lost 4 bases and the J gene lost 6 bases, with 7 bases spanning the gap. This CDR3 comprises 13 residues. CDR3 in amino acids: CASSYGVNSPLHF. The CDR3 nucleotides are TGTGCCAGCAGCTACGGTGTTAATTCACCCCTCCACTTT. Full variable domain (remainder filled in from reference TRBV7-9 and TRBJ1-6): DTGVSQNPRHKITKRGQNVTFRCDPISEHNRLYWYRQTLGQGPEFLTYFQNEAQLEKSRLLSDRFSAERPKGSFSTLEIQRTEQGDSAMYLCASSYGVNSPLHFGNGTRLTVT.

This clone was counted between two and nine times. V is TRBV9 and J is TRBJ1-1; TRBD1 might be the D (5 bases). The CDR3 extends over 14 amino acids. V lost 0 bases to trimming and J lost 6 bases, with 12 bases between them. Germline V CDR1 and CDR2: SGDLS, YYNGEE. CDR3 nucleotide sequence: TGTGCCAGCAGCGTAGCGGTGGGGGGGGCTGAAGCTTTCTTT. Translation gives CASSVAVGGAEAFF. The variable domain in full, completed from reference TRBV9 and TRBJ1-1, reads DSGVTQTPKHLITATGQRVTLRCSPRSGDLSVYWYQQSLDQGLQFLIQYYNGEERAKGNILERFSAQQFPDLHSELNLSSLELGDSALYFCASSVAVGGAEAFFGQGTRLTVV.

CDR3 DNA sequence: TGTGCCAGCAGTTTAGCCCGGGGTAGTAATCAGCCCCAGCATTTT. Protein: CASSLARGSNQPQHF. J is TRBJ1-5 and V is TRBV28; D not certain. CDR1 MDHEN and CDR2 SYDVKM come from the germline V gene. Trimming took 2 bases from V and 4 from J, leaving 12 bases between them. The CDR3 spans 15 residues.

This sequence joins TRBV7-3 and TRBJ1-1, with TRBD1 as a possible D gene (6 bases). The CDR3 has 17 amino acids. Germline lookup yields CDR1 SGHTA and CDR2 FQGTGA. V was clipped by 4 bases and J by 0 bases, with 18 bases between them. The CDR3 DNA is TGTGCCAGCAGCTCCTTCCTTATTGACAGGTTGAACACTGAAGCTTTCTTT. Translating gives CASSSFLIDRLNTEAFF.

The chain carries TRBV28 and TRBJ1-5; 8 bases map to TRBD1. Germline loops: CDR1 MDHEN, CDR2 SYDVKM. J lost 3 bases, V lost 3 bases, and 4 bases had no gene match. The CDR3 loop spans 15 amino acids. The CDR3 loop is CASSFMDRVNQPQHF. As DNA, the CDR3 is TGTGCCAGCAGTTTTATGGACAGGGTCAATCAGCCCCAGCATTTT.

This chain connects TRBV5-1 to TRBJ2-7, with a tentative D call TRBD1 (6 bases). The CDR3 runs to 14 residues. Germline V lookup: CDR1 SGHRS, CDR2 YFSETQ. V lost 0 bases and J 3 bases, leaving 10 bases between the germline ends. The CDR3 sequence is CASSLAYRDYEQYF. The CDR3 DNA is TGCGCCAGCAGCTTGGCTTACAGGGACTACGAGCAGTACTTC. Full variable domain (outside the CDR3, taken from reference TRBV5-1 and TRBJ2-7): KAGVTQTPRYLIKTRGQQVTLSCSPISGHRSVSWYQQTPGQGLQFLFEYFSETQRNKGNFPGRFSGRQFSNSRSEMNVSTLELGDSALYLCASSLAYRDYEQYFGPGTRLTVT.

The rearrangement uses TRBV5-1 and TRBJ2-7; weak D call: TRBD1 (6 bases). Germline CDR1 and CDR2: SGHRS and YFSETQ. V was shortened by 0 bases and J by 2 bases, with 12 bases between the two germline ends. CDR3 length: 15 amino acids. CDR3 loop: CASSLEEGQTYEQYF. DNA for the CDR3: TGCGCCAGCAGCTTGGAAGAGGGACAAACCTACGAGCAGTACTTC.

The V gene is TRBV4-2, the J gene TRBJ2-5, with D possibly being TRBD2 (5 bases). The V gene's germline CDR1 is LGHNA and CDR2 YNFKEQ. The CDR3 totals 15 residues. Deletions cut 2 bases from V and 7 bases from J, with 17 bases between. The CDR3 DNA reads as TGTGCCAGCAGCCAAAACGTGAGGGATGTAGTGACCCAGTACTTC. It is translated as CASSQNVRDVVTQYF.

The genes are TRBV10-3 and TRBJ2-7; D may be TRBD2 (6 bases). Germline CDR1 reads ENHRY; CDR2 reads SYGVKD. This CDR3 has 17 amino acids. Trimming took off 5 bases at V and 0 bases at J, with 20 bases between the two ends. The CDR3 loop reads CAISNSMGGLSSYEQYF. The CDR3, as DNA: TGTGCCATCAGTAATTCCATGGGGGGATTGAGCTCCTACGAGCAGTACTTC.

The chain couples TRBV4-2 to TRBJ1-4; D gene unclear. V lost 1 base to trimming and J lost 8 bases, with 8 bases between them. The CDR3 is 13 residues long. The V gene's germline CDR1 is LGHNA and CDR2 YNFKEQ. The CDR3 protein is CASSQGSLEKLFF. The CDR3 DNA sequence: TGTGCCAGCAGCCAAGGGAGTTTAGAAAAACTGTTTTTT.

This chain uses TRBV6-1 with TRBJ2-3, with TRBD2 matching 8 bases. The CDR3 spans 16 residues. The germline gives CDR1 MNHNS, CDR2 SASEGT. V was clipped by 1 base and J by 6 bases; unmatched bases: 9. CDR3 sequence (DNA): TGTGCCAGCAGTGAAGAAGGAGCGGGGGCCCCGGATACGCAGTATTTT. It yields the protein CASSEEGAGAPDTQYF.

CDR3 residues: CSVSGHRNTDTQYF. DNA of the CDR3: TGCAGCGTTTCGGGACACCGGAACACAGATACGCAGTATTTT. The rearrangement joins TRBV29-1 to TRBJ2-3; D may be TRBD1 (6 bases). Trimming removed 5 bases at V and 2 bases at J, with 14 bases between. The V gene's germline CDR1 is SQVTM and CDR2 ANQGSEA. This CDR3 has 14 residues.

This clone was counted only a few times. The same CDR3 can be traced to other DNA sequences in this sample. The rearrangement links TRBV19 to TRBJ2-7, with 8 bases identical to TRBD2. The germline gives CDR1 LNHDA, CDR2 SQIVND (reference sequence). The CDR3 is 12 residues long. V lost 6 bases, J lost 2 bases, and 0 bases stayed unmatched. CDR3 DNA sequence: TGTGCCAGTAGCGGGGGGGCCTACGAGCAGTACTTC. It codes for CASSGGAYEQYF. Together with reference TRBV19 and TRBJ2-7, the CDR3 gives the full variable domain: DGGITQSPKYLFRKEGQNVTLSCEQNLNHDAMYWYRQDPGQGLRLIYYSQIVNDFQKGDIAEGYSVSREKKESFPLTVTSAQKNPTAFYLCASSGGAYEQYFGPGTRLTVT.

This sequence joins TRBV2 and TRBJ2-5, with 12 bases fitting TRBD2. There are 20 residues in the CDR3. Germline V lookup: CDR1 SNHLY, CDR2 FYNNEI. Trimming cost V 2 bases and J 4 bases; bases outside gene matches: 17. The CDR3 here is CASSELGLRLAGGFGETQYF. The CDR3 bases are TGTGCCAGCAGTGAATTGGGTCTTAGGCTAGCGGGGGGGTTCGGAGAGACCCAGTACTTC. Together with reference TRBV2 and TRBJ2-5, the CDR3 gives the full variable domain: EPEVTQTPSHQVTQMGQEVILRCVPISNHLYFYWYRQILGQKVEFLVSFYNNEISEKSEIFDDQFSVERPDGSNFTLKIRSTKLEDSAMYFCASSELGLRLAGGFGETQYFGPGTRLLVL.

The rearrangement joins TRBV6-5 to TRBJ1-5; possibly TRBD1 for D (5 bases). V dropped 9 bases and J dropped 6 bases, with 15 bases sitting between them. Germline-derived CDR1 and CDR2 are MNHEY and SVGAGI. The CDR3 contains 13 residues. CDR3 in amino acids: CASGAGGFQPQHF. The CDR3 DNA reads as TGTGCCAGTGGGGCCGGGGGTTTTCAGCCCCAGCATTTT.

This rearrangement joins TRBV11-2 to TRBJ1-2; weak D call: TRBD1 (6 bases). The CDR3 is 14 amino acids. Trimming shortened V by 6 bases and J by 7 bases, and 18 bases separated the two germline ends. Per germline, CDR1 SGHAT and CDR2 FQNNGV. As DNA, the CDR3 is TGTGCCAGCAGGACCGCCGGGGGGCAGGGTGGCTACACCTTC. This gives the protein CASRTAGGQGGYTF.

This clone showed up just a few times. This chain uses TRBV27 with TRBJ1-6, with D hard to call. Germline V gene lookup returns CDR1 MNHEY and CDR2 SMNVEV (reference sequence). The germline V and J ends were trimmed by 3 bases and 0 bases, with 6 bases remaining between them. The CDR3 loop spans 15 amino acids. DNA of the CDR3: TGTGCCAGCAGTTTTACCAGCTCCTATAATTCACCCCTCCACTTT. This sequence encodes CASSFTSSYNSPLHF.